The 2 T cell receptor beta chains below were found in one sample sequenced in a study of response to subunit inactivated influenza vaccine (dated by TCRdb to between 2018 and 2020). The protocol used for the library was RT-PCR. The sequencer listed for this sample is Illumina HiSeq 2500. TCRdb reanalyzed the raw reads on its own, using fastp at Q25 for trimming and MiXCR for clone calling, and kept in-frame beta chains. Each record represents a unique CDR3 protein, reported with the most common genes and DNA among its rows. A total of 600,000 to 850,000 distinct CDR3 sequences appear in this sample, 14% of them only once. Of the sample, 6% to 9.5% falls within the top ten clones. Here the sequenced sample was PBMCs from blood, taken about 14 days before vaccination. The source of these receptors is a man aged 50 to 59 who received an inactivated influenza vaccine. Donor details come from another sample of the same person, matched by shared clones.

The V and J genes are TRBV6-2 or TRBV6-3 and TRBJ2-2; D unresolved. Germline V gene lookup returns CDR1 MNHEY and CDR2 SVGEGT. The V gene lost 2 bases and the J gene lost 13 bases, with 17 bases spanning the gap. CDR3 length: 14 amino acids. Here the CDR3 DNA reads TGTGCCAGCAGTTACGGAGACGTGGCGTTTTGGCTGTTTTTT. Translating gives CASSYGDVAFWLFF.

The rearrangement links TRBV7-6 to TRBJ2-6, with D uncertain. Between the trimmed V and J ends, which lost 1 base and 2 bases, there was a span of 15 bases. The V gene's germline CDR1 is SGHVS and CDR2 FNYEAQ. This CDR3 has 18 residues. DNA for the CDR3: TGTGCCAGCAGCTTAGAGAGGTCGGGTAGTGCTGGGGCCAACGTCCTGACTTTC. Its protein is CASSLERSGSAGANVLTF.